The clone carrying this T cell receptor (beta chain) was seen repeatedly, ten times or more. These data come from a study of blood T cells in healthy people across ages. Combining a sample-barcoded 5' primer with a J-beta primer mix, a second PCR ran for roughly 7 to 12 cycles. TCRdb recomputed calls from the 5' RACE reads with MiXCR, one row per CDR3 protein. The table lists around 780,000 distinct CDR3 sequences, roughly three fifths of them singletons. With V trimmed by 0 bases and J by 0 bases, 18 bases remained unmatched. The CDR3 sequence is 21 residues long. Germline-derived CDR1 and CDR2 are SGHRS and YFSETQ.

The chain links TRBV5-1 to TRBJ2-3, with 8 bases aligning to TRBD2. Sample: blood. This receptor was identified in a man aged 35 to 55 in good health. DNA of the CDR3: TGCGCCAGCAGCTTGGGAGTAGCTCGCGGGTTGAGCGGGGGTAGCACAGATACGCAGTATTTT. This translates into CASSLGVARGLSGGSTDTQYF.